The table lists the clone carrying this T cell receptor beta chain with a few counts. The study ran its PCR with 60 Vbeta and 13 Jbeta primers. TCRdb keeps only in-frame clones here, not all; method: immunoSEQ multiplex PCR. The sample yields 200,000 or so clones, 70% to 85% seen once. The data stem from a study of cytomegalovirus exposure and HLA in healthy donors. Overall study context: In a previous analysis, some 110 million unique TCR beta sequences were found from some 200 million T cells.

This clonotype originated in a girl aged 2-10 years in good health and CMV-seronegative. Sequencing was performed on PBMCs.

The CDR3 reads CATKRISGTYNEQFF. The CDR3 nucleotides are TGCGCCACCAAGAGAATTAGCGGGACCTACAATGAGCAGTTCTTC. The chain links TRBV5-1 to TRBJ2-1, with 8 bases aligning to TRBD2. The germline V gene encodes CDR1 SGHRS and CDR2 YFSETQ. The CDR3 has 15 residues. V was clipped by 9 bases and J by 2 bases; unmatched bases: 10.